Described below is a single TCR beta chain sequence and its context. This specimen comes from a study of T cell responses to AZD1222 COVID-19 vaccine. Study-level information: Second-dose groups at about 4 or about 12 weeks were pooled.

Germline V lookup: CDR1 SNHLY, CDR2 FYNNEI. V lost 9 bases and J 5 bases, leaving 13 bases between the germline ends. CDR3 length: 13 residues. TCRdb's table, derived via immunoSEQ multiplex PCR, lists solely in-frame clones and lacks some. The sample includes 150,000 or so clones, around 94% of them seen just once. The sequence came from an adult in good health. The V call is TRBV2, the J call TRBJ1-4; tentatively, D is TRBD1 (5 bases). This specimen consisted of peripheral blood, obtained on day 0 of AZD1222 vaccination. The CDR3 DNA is TGTGCCAGTCAGGGTGGGCTAAATGAAAAACTGTTTTTT. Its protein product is CASQGGLNEKLFF.